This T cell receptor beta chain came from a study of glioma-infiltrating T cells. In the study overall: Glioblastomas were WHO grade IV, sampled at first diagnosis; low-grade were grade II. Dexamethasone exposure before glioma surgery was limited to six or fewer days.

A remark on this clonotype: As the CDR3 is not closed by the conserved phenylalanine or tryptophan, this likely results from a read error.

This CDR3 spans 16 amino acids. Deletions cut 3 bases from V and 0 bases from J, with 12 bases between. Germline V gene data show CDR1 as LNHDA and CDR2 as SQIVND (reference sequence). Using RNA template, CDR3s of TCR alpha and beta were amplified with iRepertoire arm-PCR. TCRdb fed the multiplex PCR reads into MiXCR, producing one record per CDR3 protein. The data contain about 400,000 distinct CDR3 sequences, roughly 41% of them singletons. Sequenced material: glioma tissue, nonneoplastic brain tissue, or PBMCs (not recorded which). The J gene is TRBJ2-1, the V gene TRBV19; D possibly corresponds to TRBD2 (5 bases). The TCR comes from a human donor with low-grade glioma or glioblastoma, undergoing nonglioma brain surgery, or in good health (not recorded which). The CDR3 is CASSIPQRSSYNEQFL. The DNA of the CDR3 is TGTGCCAGTAGTATTCCTCAGCGGAGCTCCTACAATGAGCAGTTCTTA.